The 32 T cell receptor beta chains listed next were all sequenced from one sample in a study of OX40 agonist ivuxolimab in advanced cancers. TCRdb's table, derived via immunoSEQ multiplex PCR, lists solely in-frame clones and lacks some. This table holds some 68,000 clones, 80% to 90% found once. The specimen was CD4+ or CD8+ T cells sorted from blood, collected in a trial of the OX40 agonist ivuxolimab. These receptors originate from an adult with an advanced solid tumor such as melanoma, head and neck, liver or kidney cancer.

This clone was picked up one time. The CDR3 DNA reads TGCGCCAGCAGCTTGCAGGTTCAGGAAAACTCACCCCTCCACTTT. This codes for CASSLQVQENSPLHF. This rearrangement joins TRBV5-1 to TRBJ1-6; D remains ambiguous. The V gene's germline CDR1 is SGHRS and CDR2 YFSETQ. The germline V and J ends were trimmed by 1 base and 10 bases, with 15 bases remaining between them. CDR3 length: 15 amino acids.

CDR3 in DNA: TGCGCCAGCAGCCAACTTTTGGGGGGGGGCAATCAGCCCCAGCATTTT. Encoded protein: CASSQLLGGGNQPQHF. The chain joins TRBV4-1 to TRBJ1-5; D might be TRBD1 (5 bases). V was clipped by 2 bases and J by 2 bases, with 13 bases between them. The CDR3 is 16 residues long. CDR1 and CDR2 (germline): MGHRA, YSYEKL.

This chain connects TRBV6-1 to TRBJ2-5; 7 nucleotides agree with TRBD1. The CDR3 has 14 residues. CDR1 is MNHNS and CDR2 is SASEGT in the germline V gene. Losses at the gene ends were 6 bases for V and 4 bases for J; bases not matched to a gene: 8. The CDR3 here is CASSGDRVPETQYF. In DNA, the CDR3 is TGTGCCAGCAGCGGAGACAGGGTCCCAGAGACCCAGTACTTC.

The chain carries TRBV28 and TRBJ1-5; 8 bases fit TRBD1. V lost 5 bases to trimming and J lost 5 bases; unmatched junction nucleotides: 5. Looked up from germline, CDR1 is MDHEN and CDR2 is SYDVKM. This CDR3 has 14 residues. In nucleotides, the CDR3 is TGTGCCAGCAGTCCCGGACAGGGCGATCAGCCCCAGCATTTT. Translating it yields CASSPGQGDQPQHF.

The CDR3 DNA sequence: TGTGCCAGCTCACCTTCCGATTCCCGGGGGCGCGTGGCCTATAACACTGAAGCTTTCTTT. Translated, it gives CASSPSDSRGRVAYNTEAFF. The chain joins TRBV18 to TRBJ1-1; D might be TRBD1 (6 bases). This CDR3 contains 20 residues. V was clipped by 3 bases and J by 2 bases, with 28 bases between them. Germline CDR1 KGHSH, CDR2 LQKENI.

The V call is TRBV6-5, the J call TRBJ2-5; 11 bases are shared with TRBD2. The V and J ends lost 6 bases and 5 bases, in that order; junction bases with no gene match: 8. In germline, CDR1 is MNHEY, CDR2 SVGAGI. The CDR3 runs 15 residues. In DNA form, the CDR3 reads TGTGCCAGCAGCCCACTAGCGGGAGTTTGGGAGACCCAGTACTTC. Translating gives CASSPLAGVWETQYF.

This clone turned up a few times. The DNA is left out, because the CDR3 cannot be placed on it with certainty; the CDR3 is given as TCRdb lists it. The J gene is TRBJ1-5, the V gene TRBV18. Germline CDR1 reads KGHSH; CDR2 reads LQKENI. The CDR3 extends over 17 residues, inclusive of both ends. This CDR3 is CASSPVRARPSAGPQHF.

The chain links TRBV11-2 to TRBJ2-1, with D possibly matching TRBD1 (5 bases). CDR3 length: 14 amino acids. Germline CDR1 is SGHAT and CDR2 is FQNNGV. V was trimmed by 5 bases and J by 8 bases, leaving 16 bases between them. The CDR3 loop is CASSPMADRHEQFF. CDR3 DNA: TGTGCCAGCAGCCCTATGGCAGACAGACATGAGCAGTTCTTC.

The chain has TRBV10-3 and TRBJ1-1; unclear D gene. CDR1 and CDR2 from the germline V gene are ENHRY and SYGVKD. Trimming stripped 7 bases from V and 0 bases from J, with 12 bases between. The CDR3 is 14 residues long. This CDR3 reads CAIMEPGMNTEAFF. The CDR3 DNA follows: TGTGCCATCATGGAACCCGGGATGAACACTGAAGCTTTCTTT.

This clone has more than one count but fewer than ten. The J gene is TRBJ2-7, the V gene TRBV20-1; no definite D call. V lost 0 bases, J lost 6 bases, and 6 bases lay in between. From germline, CDR1 is DFQATT and CDR2 SNEGSKA (reference sequence). The CDR3 has 11 residues. Written as DNA, the CDR3 is TGCAGTGCTAGAGACTATCCCGAGCAGTACTTC. It codes for CSARDYPEQYF.

The CDR3 sequence is CAISESAGRLPTNEKLFF. The CDR3 DNA reads TGTGCCATCAGTGAGTCAGCAGGGCGGCTACCAACTAATGAAAAACTGTTTTTT. The chain uses TRBV10-3 and TRBJ1-4; maybe TRBD1 (5 bases). In germline, CDR1 is ENHRY, CDR2 SYGVKD. This CDR3 comprises 18 residues. V was clipped by 0 bases and J by 0 bases, with 14 bases between them.

This clone showed up just a few times. The chain links TRBV19 to TRBJ1-2, with TRBD1 matching 7 bases. The junction had 14 bases not matched to a gene; V was cut back by 10 bases and J by 6 bases. Germline CDR1 LNHDA, CDR2 SQIVND (reference sequence). The CDR3 runs to 14 residues. The CDR3 sequence is CATMARGPGDGYTF. CDR3 sequence (DNA): TGTGCCACCATGGCGAGGGGGCCAGGGGATGGCTACACCTTC.

J is TRBJ2-5 and V is TRBV25-1; 7 bases match TRBD1. V shed 7 bases, J shed 5 bases, and the junction held 10 bases outside the gene matches. This CDR3 is 14 amino acids long. Germline assignment: CDR1 MGHDK and CDR2 SYGVNS. CDR3 coding DNA: TGTGCCAGCAAGGGGCAGGGGGTTACGGAGACCCAGTACTTC. This sequence encodes CASKGQGVTETQYF. The complete variable domain, with remaining parts taken from reference TRBV25-1 and TRBJ2-5, reads EADIYQTPRYLVIGTGKKITLECSQTMGHDKMYWYQQDPGMELHLIHYSYGVNSTEKGDLSSESTVSRIRTEHFPLTLESARPSHTSQYLCASKGQGVTETQYFGPGTRLLVL.

The chain joins TRBV6-6 to TRBJ2-3; no clear D. The CDR3 totals 14 residues. Germline lookup yields CDR1 MNHNY and CDR2 SVGAGI (reference sequence). Trimming took off 8 bases at V and 3 bases at J, with 15 bases between the two ends. This CDR3 reads CASRREGPTDTQYF. CDR3 coding DNA: TGTGCCAGCCGCAGAGAAGGCCCAACAGATACGCAGTATTTT.

CDR3 coding DNA: TGTGCCAGCAGCTCTTGGCGTGCCCCCGTCACGCAGTATTTT. Translation: CASSSWRAPVTQYF. The rearrangement joins TRBV7-9 to TRBJ2-3; D ambiguous. This CDR3 comprises 14 residues. The V gene lost 4 bases and the J gene lost 9 bases, with 17 bases spanning the gap. Germline CDR1 is SEHNR and CDR2 is FQNEAQ (reference sequence).

J is TRBJ1-5 and V is TRBV19; no reliable D call. Per the germline V gene, CDR1 is LNHDA and CDR2 is SQIVND (reference sequence). Between the trimmed V and J ends, which lost 7 bases and 4 bases, there was a span of 11 bases. The CDR3 loop spans 13 amino acids. As DNA, the CDR3 is TGTGCCAGTAAGTTAAGGGTTAATCAGCCCCAGCATTTT. Its protein is CASKLRVNQPQHF.

This clone was observed a handful of times. The J gene is TRBJ1-6, the V gene TRBV11-2; D is perhaps TRBD1 (5 bases). CDR1 is SGHAT, CDR2 FQNNGV, per germline. CDR3 size: 15 residues. Trimming removed 2 bases from V and 9 bases from J, with 14 bases in between. In DNA form, the CDR3 reads TGTGCCAGCAGCTTAAATGCAGGGCTAGGTTCACCCCTCCACTTT. Protein sequence: CASSLNAGLGSPLHF.

V gene TRBV4-2 combines with J gene TRBJ1-3; D unresolved. This CDR3 spans 13 amino acids. The germline V and J ends were trimmed by 1 base and 5 bases, with 6 bases remaining between them. Germline loops: CDR1 LGHNA, CDR2 YNFKEQ. CDR3 amino acids: CASSQALRNTIYF. The CDR3 nucleotides read TGTGCCAGCAGCCAAGCCCTTCGAAACACCATATATTTT.

The rearrangement uses TRBV6-1 and TRBJ2-1; D is possibly TRBD1 (5 bases). Trimming pared 7 bases from V and 2 bases from J, leaving 9 bases between. CDR3 length: 13 residues. In germline, CDR1 is MNHNS, CDR2 SASEGT. CDR3 protein: CASKQDPYNEQFF. The CDR3 DNA follows: TGTGCCAGCAAACAGGACCCCTACAATGAGCAGTTCTTC.

This clone was seen only a few times. This chain links TRBV6-1 with TRBJ2-5, with D tentatively TRBD2 (7 bases). This CDR3 contains 16 residues. Germline V CDR1 and CDR2: MNHNS, SASEGT. Trimming removed 4 bases from V and 5 bases from J, with 20 bases in between. CDR3 sequence (DNA): TGTGCCAGCAGTGTCCCAGGAGGGGGGGCGGGGGAGACCCAGTACTTC. Residues: CASSVPGGGAGETQYF.

The V call is TRBV29-1, the J call TRBJ2-1, with D unclear. Trimming took off 2 bases at V and 7 bases at J, with 18 bases between the two ends. Looked up from germline, CDR1 is SQVTM and CDR2 is ANQGSEA. The CDR3 totals 15 residues. CDR3 sequence: CSVERPRRHQNEQFF. The DNA for the CDR3 is TGCAGCGTTGAAAGGCCCCGACGCCACCAAAATGAGCAGTTCTTC.

This rearrangement joins TRBV9 to TRBJ1-4; no reliable D call. There are 16 residues in the CDR3. The V gene lost 0 bases and the J gene lost 7 bases, with 16 bases spanning the gap. Germline V gene data show CDR1 as SGDLS and CDR2 as YYNGEE. The CDR3 protein is CASSVEGRRFGEKLFF. The CDR3 DNA sequence: TGTGCCAGCAGCGTAGAGGGCAGAAGGTTTGGTGAAAAACTGTTTTTT.

This clone was recorded only once. The CDR3 bases are TGCGCCAGCAGCTTGTCCACAGGGGACGCCCTTGGCTACACCTTC. As protein: CASSLSTGDALGYTF. The chain combines TRBV5-1 with TRBJ1-2; 7 bases are shared with TRBD1. The CDR3 loop spans 15 amino acids. The J segment lost 7 bases and the V segment lost 1 base, leaving 10 bases of the junction unmatched. Germline V lookup: CDR1 SGHRS, CDR2 YFSETQ. Complete variable domain (other parts from reference TRBV5-1 and TRBJ1-2): KAGVTQTPRYLIKTRGQQVTLSCSPISGHRSVSWYQQTPGQGLQFLFEYFSETQRNKGNFPGRFSGRQFSNSRSEMNVSTLELGDSALYLCASSLSTGDALGYTFGSGTRLTVV.

This chain links TRBV7-8 with TRBJ1-5; D uncertain. The V gene lost 0 bases and the J gene lost 2 bases, with 11 bases spanning the gap. The CDR3 consists of 16 residues. The germline V gene encodes CDR1 SGHVS and CDR2 FQNEAQ. CDR3 sequence (DNA): TGTGCCAGCAGCTTAGCGGGTATGATCGGCAATCAGCCCCAGCATTTT. Translation: CASSLAGMIGNQPQHF.

The chain is built from TRBV10-3 and TRBJ1-3; no definite D call. Trimming removed 0 bases at V and 0 bases at J, with 12 bases between. The CDR3 runs to 17 residues. Germline V gene lookup returns CDR1 ENHRY and CDR2 SYGVKD. CDR3 in amino acids: CAISESILTDSGNTIYF. The DNA for the CDR3 is TGTGCCATCAGTGAGTCGATTCTGACCGACTCTGGAAACACCATATATTTT.

This clone was seen a few times. The chain links TRBV7-3 to TRBJ2-2; TRBD2 matches 10 bases. The CDR3 loop spans 16 amino acids. Germline loops: CDR1 SGHTA, CDR2 FQGTGA. J lost 2 bases, V lost 5 bases, and 5 bases had no gene match. In DNA, the CDR3 is TGTGCCAGCAGCGCTCCTAGCGGGAGTAACACCGGGGAGCTGTTTTTT. Its translation: CASSAPSGSNTGELFF.

The V and J genes are TRBV28 and TRBJ2-2; D is undetermined. The CDR3 totals 14 residues. V lost 5 bases and J 4 bases, leaving 11 bases between the germline ends. The germline gives CDR1 MDHEN, CDR2 SYDVKM. The CDR3 protein is CASSPEYFTGELFF. The CDR3 bases are TGTGCCAGCAGTCCCGAGTATTTCACCGGGGAGCTGTTTTTT.

J is TRBJ1-1 and V is TRBV13, with D possibly being TRBD1 (6 bases). Trimming cost V 5 bases and J 1 base, with 14 bases left between them. From germline, CDR1 is PRHDT and CDR2 FYEKMQ (reference sequence). CDR3 length equals 15 residues. The CDR3 sequence is CASSPIRTANTEAFF. The CDR3 nucleotides are TGTGCCAGCAGCCCAATACGGACAGCGAACACTGAAGCTTTCTTT.

The rearrangement uses TRBV2 and TRBJ1-1; D might be TRBD1 (5 bases). The CDR3 has 14 amino acids. CDR1 and CDR2 from the germline V gene are SNHLY and FYNNEI. V was cut by 7 bases and J by 5 bases, with 17 bases left in between. CDR3 amino acids: CASNRLTVTTEAFF. CDR3 sequence (DNA): TGTGCCAGCAATAGACTGACAGTTACAACTGAAGCTTTCTTT.

CDR3 nucleotide sequence: TGCGCCAGCAGCTTAGGGACAGTAGCTTATGGCTACACCTTC. Translated, it gives CASSLGTVAYGYTF. V and J are TRBV5-1 and TRBJ1-2, with 7 bases aligning to TRBD1. After removal of 2 bases from V and 5 bases from J, the junction contained 6 bases not matched to a gene. The CDR3 extends over 14 amino acids. Germline V lookup: CDR1 SGHRS, CDR2 YFSETQ.

This clone was seen a single time. The V call is TRBV28, the J call TRBJ1-4; TRBD1 matches at 8 bases. Germline values: CDR1 MDHEN, CDR2 SYDVKM. V lost 1 base and J lost 8; bases outside the gene matches: 6. The CDR3 has 15 residues. CDR3 sequence reads: CASSLLGTGGEKLFF. CDR3 bases: TGTGCCAGCAGTTTATTGGGGACAGGAGGGGAAAAACTGTTTTTT.

V gene TRBV5-4 combines with J gene TRBJ2-7; 11 nucleotides line up with TRBD2. From germline, CDR1 is SGHNT and CDR2 YYREEE (reference sequence). Losses at the gene ends were 3 bases for V and 1 base for J; bases not matched to a gene: 3. The CDR3 extends over 15 amino acids. CDR3 coding DNA: TGTGCCAGCAGCTCCCCTAGCGGGAGGTCCTACGAGCAGTACTTC. This codes for CASSSPSGRSYEQYF.